Below, 2 T cell receptor beta chains from the same sample are listed, as sequenced in a study of Ad26.COV2.S vaccination and SARS-CoV-2 variants (dated by TCRdb to the early 2020s). Library preparation was by the immunoSEQ multiplex PCR assay. This is the immuneACCESS table as TCRdb keeps it, with only in-frame sequences that have V and J called. A part of the clones is gone; compared with another copy, unresolved V genes explain less than half, and the rest is unexplained. Counted in this sample were 300,000 to 350,000 clones; around nine tenths of them appeared once. Jointly, the top ten make up approximately 12% of the sample. The treatment or condition label on this specimen signifies: 15 to 20 received Ad26.COV2.S at low or high dose, single or two shots; 5 received placebo; per-sample allocation not given. Repertoires of vaccine and placebo recipients were sequenced from samples taken on day 63 after the first injection.

This specimen was peripheral blood, taken in a trial of Ad26.COV2.S vaccine versus placebo. The receptors come from a person between 18 and 65 years old who received the Ad26.COV2.S COVID-19 vaccine or a placebo.

The chain combines TRBV7-6 with TRBJ1-5, with D perhaps matching TRBD1 (6 bases). Trimming cost V 5 bases and J 3 bases, with 17 bases left between them. In germline, CDR1 is SGHVS, CDR2 FNYEAQ. CDR3 length equals 16 residues. The CDR3 loop is CASSAYLRTDNQPQHF. The CDR3 DNA sequence: TGTGCCAGCAGCGCTTATCTCCGGACAGACAATCAGCCCCAGCATTTT.

The rearrangement links TRBV28 to TRBJ2-7; tentative D call: TRBD1 (5 bases). V was clipped by 2 bases and J by 0 bases, with 5 bases between them. Germline values: CDR1 MDHEN, CDR2 SYDVKM. The CDR3 is 13 residues long. CDR3 bases: TGTGCCAGCAGTTTAAGGGGCTCCTACGAGCAGTACTTC. It yields the protein CASSLRGSYEQYF.